These 30 T cell receptor beta chains share one sample of origin, sequenced in a study of CD8 T cells in Susac syndrome. When the RNA was reverse transcribed, random hexamers were used with an input of about 0.5 to 1 ug. TCRdb ran MiXCR on the immunoSEQ multiplex PCR reads and lists one entry per CDR3 protein. The sample lists roughly 250,000 distinct CDR3 sequences, 96% occurring once. Material: CD4+ T cells from PBMCs. These receptors were obtained from a human donor with Susac syndrome.

This clonotype has only one observation. CDR3 residues: CASRPGTGGLETQYF. The DNA for the CDR3 is TGTGCCAGCAGGCCCGGGACAGGAGGGCTAGAGACCCAGTACTTC. V usage is TRBV7-3 and J usage is TRBJ2-5; TRBD1 agrees at 8 bases. V lost 6 bases and J lost 4; bases outside the gene matches: 10. CDR1 is SGHTA, CDR2 FQGTGA, per germline. The CDR3 extends over 15 amino acids.

The rearrangement links TRBV27 to TRBJ2-7; 10 bases map to TRBD2. The germline V gene encodes CDR1 MNHEY and CDR2 SMNVEV (reference sequence). This CDR3 has 17 residues. V was pared by 2 bases and J by 3 bases, with 10 bases of the junction left unmatched. The chain's CDR3 is CASSLRQSSGGNYEQYF. CDR3 in DNA: TGTGCCAGCAGTTTACGACAATCTAGCGGGGGTAACTACGAGCAGTACTTC.

The chain couples TRBV7-2 to TRBJ1-1; 7 nucleotides agree with TRBD1. Losses at the gene ends were 3 bases for V and 3 bases for J; bases not matched to a gene: 7. This CDR3 has 15 residues. Per the germline V gene, CDR1 is SGHTA and CDR2 is FQGNSA. The CDR3 is CASSLRQGGDTEAFF. The CDR3 bases are TGTGCCAGCAGCTTGCGACAGGGCGGGGACACTGAAGCTTTCTTT.

The chain employs TRBV3-1 and TRBJ2-3; 9 bases match TRBD2. Trimming at V came to 5 bases and at J to 6 bases, leaving 12 bases not matched to a gene. The germline V gene has CDR1 LGHDT and CDR2 YNNKEL (reference sequence). The CDR3 sequence is 16 residues long. CDR3 region: CASSDPRASGKDTQYF. The CDR3 nucleotides are TGTGCCAGCAGCGACCCGAGGGCTAGCGGGAAGGATACGCAGTATTTT.

This clonotype has more than one count but fewer than ten. The V and J genes are TRBV29-1 and TRBJ2-6; D is unclear. CDR1 and CDR2 from the germline V gene are SQVTM and ANQGSEA. V gave up 5 bases and J gave up 4 bases, with 6 bases separating them. This CDR3 contains 12 residues. CDR3 sequence (DNA): TGCAGCGTTAGGGCAGGGGCCAACGTCCTGACTTTC. This codes for CSVRAGANVLTF.

The chain has TRBV20-1 and TRBJ2-3; D is unclear. The length of the CDR3 is 10 residues. Per germline, CDR1 DFQATT and CDR2 SNEGSKA (reference sequence). Trimming removed 5 bases from V and 4 bases from J, with 4 bases in between. In DNA form, the CDR3 reads TGCAGTGCTGGCTCAGATACGCAGTATTTT. Residues: CSAGSDTQYF.

The V gene is TRBV12-3 or TRBV12-4, the J gene TRBJ1-1; maybe TRBD1 (5 bases). This CDR3 contains 15 residues. Trimming shortened V by 3 bases and J by 1 base, and 12 bases separated the two germline ends. The DNA for the CDR3 is TGTGCCAGCAGTTTGGGGACCCTTGGGAACACTGAAGCTTTCTTT. It is translated as CASSLGTLGNTEAFF.

This clonotype appeared once. The J gene is TRBJ2-1, the V gene TRBV20-1; 8 bases are a match to TRBD2. Germline CDR1 DFQATT, CDR2 SNEGSKA (reference sequence). With V trimmed by 7 bases and J by 6 bases, 11 bases remained unmatched. The CDR3 is 14 amino acids. The CDR3 spells CSVGGGSALNEQFF. The CDR3 DNA follows: TGCAGTGTCGGGGGGGGTTCAGCTCTCAATGAGCAGTTCTTC.

The chain employs TRBV4-1 and TRBJ2-7, with TRBD2 matching over 10 bases. Unmatched junction bases numbered 9, after V lost 2 bases and J lost 5 bases. CDR3 length: 16 residues. CDR1 and CDR2 from the germline V gene are MGHRA and YSYEKL. The CDR3: CASSQQAGGPFDEQYF. DNA for the CDR3: TGCGCCAGCAGCCAACAAGCGGGAGGGCCCTTCGACGAGCAGTACTTC.

The chain links TRBV29-1 to TRBJ2-5; 7 nucleotides match TRBD2. Germline lookup yields CDR1 SQVTM and CDR2 ANQGSEA. With 6 bases clipped from V and 4 bases from J, the junction kept 11 bases outside the gene matches. The CDR3 length is 14 residues. The CDR3 spells CSVMSAGVLETQYF. The CDR3 DNA reads TGCAGCGTGATGAGCGCGGGAGTCTTAGAGACCCAGTACTTC.

The genes are TRBV15 and TRBJ1-2, with D hard to call. Looked up from germline, CDR1 is LNHNV and CDR2 is YYDKDF (reference sequence). The CDR3 is 13 amino acids. V lost 0 bases and J lost 8, with 10 bases in between. The CDR3 here is CATSRDRRQGYTF. CDR3 nucleotide sequence: TGTGCCACCAGCAGAGATCGACGGCAGGGCTACACCTTC.

This chain links TRBV29-1 with TRBJ2-2; weak D call: TRBD1 (7 bases). CDR1 SQVTM and CDR2 ANQGSEA come from the germline V gene. The V end was cut by 3 bases, the J end by 7 bases, with 15 bases between. The CDR3 contains 14 residues. CDR3: CSVETQGRFGELFF. The CDR3 bases are TGCAGCGTTGAGACACAGGGGAGGTTCGGGGAGCTGTTTTTT.

The chain carries TRBV4-1 and TRBJ2-7; TRBD1 agrees at 8 bases. V gave up 2 bases and J gave up 3 bases; unmatched junction bases: 6. CDR3 size: 15 residues. Per the germline V gene, CDR1 is MGHRA and CDR2 is YSYEKL. The CDR3 loop is CASSQRGQAIYEQYF. The CDR3 DNA is TGCGCCAGCAGCCAAAGGGGACAGGCCATCTACGAGCAGTACTTC.

The gene calls are TRBV5-1 and TRBJ2-6; tentative D call: TRBD1 (6 bases). Trimming pared 1 base from V and 2 bases from J, leaving 13 bases between. Germline lookup yields CDR1 SGHRS and CDR2 YFSETQ. This CDR3 contains 17 residues. CDR3 sequence: CASSLTQGRAGANVLTF. CDR3 nucleotide sequence: TGCGCCAGCAGCTTGACACAGGGTCGAGCTGGGGCCAACGTCCTGACTTTC.

The rearrangement joins TRBV20-1 to TRBJ2-7; 7 bases match TRBD2. CDR1 DFQATT and CDR2 SNEGSKA come from the germline V gene (reference sequence). The J segment lost 6 bases and the V segment lost 5 bases, leaving 10 bases of the junction unmatched. This CDR3 has 13 residues. CDR3 protein: CSALSGTGLEQYF. CDR3 DNA: TGCAGTGCTCTGAGCGGGACGGGACTCGAGCAGTACTTC.

V is TRBV20-1 and J is TRBJ2-1; no reliable D call. The germline V gene encodes CDR1 DFQATT and CDR2 SNEGSKA (reference sequence). The CDR3 extends over 12 amino acids. The ends were cut back, 6 bases at V and 5 bases at J, with 11 bases in the middle. Here the CDR3 DNA reads TGCAGTGCGCAGAAGCGAAACAATGAGCAGTTCTTC. Translated, it gives CSAQKRNNEQFF.

J is TRBJ1-5 and V is TRBV12-3 or TRBV12-4; D is unresolved. V was shortened by 2 bases and J by 0 bases, with 8 bases between the two germline ends. The CDR3 length is 15 residues. The CDR3 region is CASSLTTLSNQPQHF. CDR3 DNA: TGTGCCAGCAGTTTAACCACCCTTAGCAATCAGCCCCAGCATTTT.

V gene TRBV11-1 combines with J gene TRBJ2-1; TRBD1 matches 9 bases. There are 15 residues in the CDR3. The J segment lost 7 bases and the V segment lost 3 bases, leaving 7 bases of the junction unmatched. Germline V lookup: CDR1 SGHAT, CDR2 FQDESV (reference sequence). The CDR3 bases are TGTGCCAGCAGCTTCCGGGACAGGGCTCATAATGAGCAGTTCTTC. Protein sequence: CASSFRDRAHNEQFF.

V usage is TRBV1 and J usage is TRBJ1-2. TRBV1 is shown as a pseudogene. This CDR3 has 12 amino acids. CDR3 residues: CTSAWDLLCYTF. The CDR3 coding sequence is TGCACCAGCGCCTGGGACCTCCTCTGCTACACCTTC.

This chain connects TRBV29-1 to TRBJ2-1, with D perhaps matching TRBD1 (5 bases). This CDR3 spans 13 amino acids. Looked up from germline, CDR1 is SQVTM and CDR2 is ANQGSEA. V dropped 4 bases and J dropped 7 bases, with 14 bases sitting between them. CDR3 in amino acids: CSVVGQGQNEQFF. In DNA, the CDR3 is TGCAGCGTTGTTGGCCAGGGCCAGAATGAGCAGTTCTTC.

The gene calls are TRBV28 and TRBJ1-5; 7 positions match TRBD1. Germline CDR1 and CDR2: MDHEN and SYDVKM. The CDR3 is made up of 16 amino acids. The J segment lost 0 bases and the V segment lost 5 bases, leaving 7 bases of the junction unmatched. CDR3 loop: CASSPGTVYSNQPQHF. DNA of the CDR3: TGTGCCAGCAGTCCGGGGACAGTCTATAGCAATCAGCCCCAGCATTTT.

This chain connects TRBV30 to TRBJ2-7, with D unresolved. Looked up from germline, CDR1 is GTSNPN and CDR2 is SVGIG (reference sequence). The CDR3 has 12 residues. V was clipped by 2 bases and J by 4 bases, with 9 bases between them. The CDR3 DNA follows: TGTGCCTGGAGTACGCGAAAGTACGAGCAGTACTTC. Its protein product is CAWSTRKYEQYF.

CDR3 nucleotide sequence: TGTGCCAGCAGCTTGGAAGTACGGGGGGTGTCGCAGTATTTT. It yields the protein CASSLEVRGVSQYF. This chain joins TRBV5-6 and TRBJ2-3, with TRBD2 matching over 7 bases. The CDR3 totals 14 residues. Germline V CDR1 and CDR2: SGHDT, YYEEEE. J gave up 10 bases and V 0 bases, and 8 bases lay outside the gene matches.

The V gene is TRBV12-3 or TRBV12-4, the J gene TRBJ1-1, with D perhaps matching TRBD1 (5 bases). V was shortened by 2 bases and J by 5 bases, with 15 bases between the two germline ends. CDR3 length: 15 amino acids. The CDR3 loop reads CASSLYLRGATEAFF. As DNA, the CDR3 is TGTGCCAGCAGTTTATACTTAAGAGGGGCAACTGAAGCTTTCTTT.

This clonotype has a single count. The chain is built from TRBV6-5 and TRBJ1-3; 7 nucleotides line up with TRBD1. After removal of 7 bases from V and 0 bases from J, the junction contained 6 bases not matched to a gene. CDR1 is MNHEY, CDR2 SVGAGI, per germline. The CDR3 sequence is 15 residues long. The CDR3 spells CASTRDRHSGNTIYF. Written as DNA, the CDR3 is TGTGCCAGCACCCGGGACAGACACTCTGGAAACACCATATATTTT.

The rearrangement joins TRBV29-1 to TRBJ1-2; 9 nucleotides line up with TRBD1. V lost 4 bases to trimming and J lost 8 bases; unmatched junction nucleotides: 5. CDR1 and CDR2 from the germline V gene are SQVTM and ANQGSEA. The CDR3 has 12 residues. CDR3 coding DNA: TGCAGCGTTGGACAGGGGGTGCGGGGCTACACCTTC. It is translated as CSVGQGVRGYTF.

This chain connects TRBV7-9 to TRBJ2-2, with 7 bases matching TRBD2. The germline gives CDR1 SEHNR, CDR2 FQNEAQ (reference sequence). Germline trimming cut 2 bases from V and 7 bases from J; bases unmatched to any gene: 10. This CDR3 spans 16 amino acids. The chain's CDR3 is CASSLMREPFGGELFF. DNA of the CDR3: TGTGCCAGCAGCTTAATGCGGGAGCCCTTTGGCGGGGAGCTGTTTTTT.

This clonotype was detected once. V gene TRBV30 combines with J gene TRBJ2-7, with a weak D call TRBD1 (6 bases). CDR1 and CDR2 (germline): GTSNPN, SVGIG (reference sequence). V gave up 2 bases and J gave up 3 bases, with 17 bases separating them. The CDR3 spans 15 residues. The CDR3 region has the DNA TGTGCCTGGAGTCTCACAGGGCGGATGGGCTACGAGCAGTACTTC. Translation: CAWSLTGRMGYEQYF.

The chain recombines TRBV28 with TRBJ2-3; 14 positions agree with TRBD2. The CDR3 totals 17 residues. Per the germline V gene, CDR1 is MDHEN and CDR2 is SYDVKM. V lost 8 bases and J lost 0; bases outside the gene matches: 7. CDR3 bases: TGTGCCAGCCCCTCGACTAGCGGGAGGGCTAGCACAGATACGCAGTATTTT. Translation: CASPSTSGRASTDTQYF.

The chain carries TRBV9 and TRBJ2-1, with D possibly being TRBD2 (7 bases). Germline assignment: CDR1 SGDLS and CDR2 YYNGEE. The ends were cut back, 10 bases at V and 4 bases at J, with 18 bases in the middle. This CDR3 is built from 14 residues. For the CDR3, the DNA is TGTGCCTCAGGGGTAGCGGGCATATACAATGAGCAGTTCTTC. Translation gives CASGVAGIYNEQFF.